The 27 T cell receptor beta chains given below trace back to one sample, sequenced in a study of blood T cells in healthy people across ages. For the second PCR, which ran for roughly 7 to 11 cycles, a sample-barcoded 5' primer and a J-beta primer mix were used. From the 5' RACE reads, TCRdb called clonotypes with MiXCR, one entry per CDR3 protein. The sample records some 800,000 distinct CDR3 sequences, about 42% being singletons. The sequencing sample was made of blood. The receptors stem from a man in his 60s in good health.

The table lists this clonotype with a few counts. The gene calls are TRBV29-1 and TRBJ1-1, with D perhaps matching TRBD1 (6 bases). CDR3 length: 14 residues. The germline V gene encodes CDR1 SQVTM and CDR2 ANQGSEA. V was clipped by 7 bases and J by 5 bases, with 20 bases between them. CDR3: CSAGGATRGTEAFF. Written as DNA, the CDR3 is TGCAGCGCCGGGGGCGCCACCCGCGGGACTGAAGCTTTCTTT. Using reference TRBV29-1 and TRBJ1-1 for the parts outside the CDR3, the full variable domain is SAVISQKPSRDICQRGTSLTIQCQVDSQVTMMFWYRQQPGQSLTLIATANQGSEATYESGFVIDKFPISRPNLTFSTLTVSNMSPEDSSIYLCSAGGATRGTEAFFGQGTRLTVV.

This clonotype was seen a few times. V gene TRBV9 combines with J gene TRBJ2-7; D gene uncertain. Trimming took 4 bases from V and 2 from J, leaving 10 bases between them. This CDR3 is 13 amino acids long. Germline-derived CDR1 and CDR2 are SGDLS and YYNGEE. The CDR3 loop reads CASSPDLTYEQYF. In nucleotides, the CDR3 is TGTGCCAGCAGCCCAGACTTAACCTACGAGCAGTACTTC.

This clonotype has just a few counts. The CDR3 protein is CASSLEFTGQTYGYTF. The CDR3 DNA sequence: TGCGCCAGCAGCTTGGAGTTCACGGGACAGACCTATGGCTACACCTTC. The V gene is TRBV5-1, the J gene TRBJ1-2; TRBD1 matches 7 bases. V dropped 0 bases and J dropped 4; count of bases not matched to a gene: 9. The CDR3 sequence is 16 residues long. Germline assignment: CDR1 SGHRS and CDR2 YFSETQ.

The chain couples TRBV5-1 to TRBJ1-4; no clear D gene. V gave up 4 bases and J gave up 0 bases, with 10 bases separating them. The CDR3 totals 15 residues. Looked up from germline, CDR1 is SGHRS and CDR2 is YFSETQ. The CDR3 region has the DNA TGCGCCAGCAGCCTAACGGGTTCAACTAATGAAAAACTGTTTTTT. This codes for CASSLTGSTNEKLFF. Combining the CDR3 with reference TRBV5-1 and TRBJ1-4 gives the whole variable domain KAGVTQTPRYLIKTRGQQVTLSCSPISGHRSVSWYQQTPGQGLQFLFEYFSETQRNKGNFPGRFSGRQFSNSRSEMNVSTLELGDSALYLCASSLTGSTNEKLFFGSGTQLSVL.

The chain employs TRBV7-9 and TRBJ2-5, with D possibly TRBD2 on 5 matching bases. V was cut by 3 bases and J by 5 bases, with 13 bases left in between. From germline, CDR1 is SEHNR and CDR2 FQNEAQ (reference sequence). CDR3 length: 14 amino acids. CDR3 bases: TGTGCCAGCAGCTTTACCAGACTAATGGAGACCCAGTACTTC. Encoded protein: CASSFTRLMETQYF.

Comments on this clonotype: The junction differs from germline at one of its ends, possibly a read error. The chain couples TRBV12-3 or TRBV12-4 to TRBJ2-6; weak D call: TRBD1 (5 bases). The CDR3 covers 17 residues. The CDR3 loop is CASSETKGSSGANVPTF. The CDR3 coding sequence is TGTGCCAGCAGCGAGACAAAGGGATCTTCTGGGGCCAACGTCCCGACTTTC.

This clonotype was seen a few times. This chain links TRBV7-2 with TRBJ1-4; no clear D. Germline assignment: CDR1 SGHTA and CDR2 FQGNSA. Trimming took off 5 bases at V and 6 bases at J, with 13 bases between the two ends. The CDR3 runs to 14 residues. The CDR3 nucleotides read TGTGCCAGCAGCGACTACTACAAGGATGAAAAACTGTTTTTT. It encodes CASSDYYKDEKLFF.

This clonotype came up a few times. Written as DNA, the CDR3 is TGCAGTGCTAGAGATCCGGGGGGAAGCACAGATACGCAGTATTTT. As protein: CSARDPGGSTDTQYF. The V and J genes are TRBV20-1 and TRBJ2-3, with TRBD2 matching 7 bases. V shed 0 bases, J shed 0 bases, and the junction held 3 bases outside the gene matches. The CDR3 loop spans 15 amino acids. Per the germline V gene, CDR1 is DFQATT and CDR2 is SNEGSKA (reference sequence).

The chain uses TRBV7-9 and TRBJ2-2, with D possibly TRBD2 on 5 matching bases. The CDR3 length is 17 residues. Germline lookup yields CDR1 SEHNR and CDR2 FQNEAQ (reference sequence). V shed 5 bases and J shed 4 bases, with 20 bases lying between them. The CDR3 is CASSQLVDSLITGELFF. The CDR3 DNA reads TGTGCCAGCAGCCAACTAGTGGACTCCCTAATCACCGGGGAGCTGTTTTTT. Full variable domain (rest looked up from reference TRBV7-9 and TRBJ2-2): DTGVSQNPRHKITKRGQNVTFRCDPISEHNRLYWYRQTLGQGPEFLTYFQNEAQLEKSRLLSDRFSAERPKGSFSTLEIQRTEQGDSAMYLCASSQLVDSLITGELFFGEGSRLTVL.

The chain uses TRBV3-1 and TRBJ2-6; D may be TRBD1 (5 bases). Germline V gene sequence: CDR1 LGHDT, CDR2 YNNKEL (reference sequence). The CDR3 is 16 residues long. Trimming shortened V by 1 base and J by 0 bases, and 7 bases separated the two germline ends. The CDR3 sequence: CASSQATVSGANVLTF. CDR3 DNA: TGTGCCAGCAGCCAAGCGACAGTCTCTGGGGCCAACGTCCTGACTTTC.

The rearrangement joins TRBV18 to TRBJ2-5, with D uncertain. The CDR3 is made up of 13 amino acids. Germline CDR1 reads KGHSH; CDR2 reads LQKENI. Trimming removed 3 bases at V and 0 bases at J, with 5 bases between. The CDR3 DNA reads TGTGCCAGCTCACCTCAGAACCAAGAGACCCAGTACTTC. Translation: CASSPQNQETQYF.

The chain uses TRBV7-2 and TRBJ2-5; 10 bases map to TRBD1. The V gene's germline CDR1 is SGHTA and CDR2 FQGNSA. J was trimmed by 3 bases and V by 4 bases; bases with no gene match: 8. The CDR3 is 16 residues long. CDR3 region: CASSWTGQGTKETQYF. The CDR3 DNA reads TGTGCCAGCAGCTGGACGGGACAGGGGACGAAAGAGACCCAGTACTTC.

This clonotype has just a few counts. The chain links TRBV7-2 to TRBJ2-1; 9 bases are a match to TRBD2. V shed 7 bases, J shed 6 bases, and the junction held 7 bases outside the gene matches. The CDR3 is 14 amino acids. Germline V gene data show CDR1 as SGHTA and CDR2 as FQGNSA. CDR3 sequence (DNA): TGTGCCAGCACACTAGCGGGTAGTATCAATGAGCAGTTCTTC. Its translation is CASTLAGSINEQFF.

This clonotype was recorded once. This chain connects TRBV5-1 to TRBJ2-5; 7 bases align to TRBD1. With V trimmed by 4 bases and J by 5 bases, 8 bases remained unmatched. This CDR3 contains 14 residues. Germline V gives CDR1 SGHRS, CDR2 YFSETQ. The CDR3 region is CASSRDSPGETQYF. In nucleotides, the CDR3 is TGCGCCAGCAGCCGGGACAGCCCTGGGGAGACCCAGTACTTC.

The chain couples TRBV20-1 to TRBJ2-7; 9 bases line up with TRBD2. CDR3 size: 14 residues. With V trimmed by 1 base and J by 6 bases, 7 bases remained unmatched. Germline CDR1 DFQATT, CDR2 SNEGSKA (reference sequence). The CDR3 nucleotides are TGCAGTGCTAGAGTGCGGGGGGGCCCTCTCGAGCAGTACTTC. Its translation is CSARVRGGPLEQYF.

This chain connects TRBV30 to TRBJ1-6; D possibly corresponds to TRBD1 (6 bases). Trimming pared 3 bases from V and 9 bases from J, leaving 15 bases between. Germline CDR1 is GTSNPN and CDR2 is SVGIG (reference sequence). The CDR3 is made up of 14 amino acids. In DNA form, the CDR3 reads TGTGCCTGGAGATCGCCAGGGGTGTTTTCACCCCTCCACTTT. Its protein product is CAWRSPGVFSPLHF.

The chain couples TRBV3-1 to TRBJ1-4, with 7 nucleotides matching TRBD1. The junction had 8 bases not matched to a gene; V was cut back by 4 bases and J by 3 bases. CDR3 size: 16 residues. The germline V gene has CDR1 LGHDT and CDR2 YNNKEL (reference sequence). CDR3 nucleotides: TGTGCCAGCAGCCTCGAGGTCGGGACAGCTAATGAAAAACTGTTTTTT. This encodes CASSLEVGTANEKLFF.

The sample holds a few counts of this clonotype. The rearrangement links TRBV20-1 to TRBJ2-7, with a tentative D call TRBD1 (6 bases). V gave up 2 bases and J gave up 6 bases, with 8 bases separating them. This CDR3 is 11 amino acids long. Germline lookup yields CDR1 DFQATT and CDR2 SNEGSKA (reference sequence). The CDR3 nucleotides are TGCAGTGCTAGACTACAGGGCGAGCAGTACTTC. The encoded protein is CSARLQGEQYF.

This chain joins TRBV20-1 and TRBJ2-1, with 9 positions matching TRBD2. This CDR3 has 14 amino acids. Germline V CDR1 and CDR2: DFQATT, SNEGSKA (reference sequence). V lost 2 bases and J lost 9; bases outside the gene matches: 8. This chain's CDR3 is CSARPIAGGPEQFF. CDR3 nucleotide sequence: TGCAGTGCTAGACCCATTGCGGGGGGGCCTGAGCAGTTCTTC.

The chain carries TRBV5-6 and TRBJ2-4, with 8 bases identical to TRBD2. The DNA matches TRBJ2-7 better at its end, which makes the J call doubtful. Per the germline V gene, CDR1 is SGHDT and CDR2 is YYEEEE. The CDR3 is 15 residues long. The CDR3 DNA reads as TGTGCCAGCAGCTTGTTTAGCGGGGTCGTCTACGAGCAGTACTTC. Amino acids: CASSLFSGVVYEQYF.

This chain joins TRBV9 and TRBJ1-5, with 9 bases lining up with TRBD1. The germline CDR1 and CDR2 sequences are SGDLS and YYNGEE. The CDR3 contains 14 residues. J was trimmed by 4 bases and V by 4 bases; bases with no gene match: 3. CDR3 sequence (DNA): TGTGCCAGCAGCACCGGACAGGGGAATCAGCCCCAGCATTTT. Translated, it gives CASSTGQGNQPQHF. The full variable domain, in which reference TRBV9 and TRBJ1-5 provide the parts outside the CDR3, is DSGVTQTPKHLITATGQRVTLRCSPRSGDLSVYWYQQSLDQGLQFLIQYYNGEERAKGNILERFSAQQFPDLHSELNLSSLELGDSALYFCASSTGQGNQPQHFGDGTRLSIL.

The CDR3 is CASSQDPAYNEQYF. The CDR3 DNA follows: TGCGCCAGCAGCCAAGATCCGGCATACAATGAGCAGTACTTC. The rearrangement uses TRBV4-3 and TRBJ2-1; D gene unclear. The DNA end is a closer match to TRBJ2-7, so the J assignment may be wrong. The CDR3 contains 14 residues. The V gene's germline CDR1 is LGHNA and CDR2 YSLEER.

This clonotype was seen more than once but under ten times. CDR3 in DNA: TGTGCCAGCAGTTTAGTTAGCGGGGTGACAGATACGCAGTATTTT. Translating it yields CASSLVSGVTDTQYF. The chain carries TRBV28 and TRBJ2-3, with TRBD2 matching over 8 bases. This CDR3 spans 15 amino acids. Germline CDR1 and CDR2: MDHEN and SYDVKM. Trimming took 2 bases from V and 3 from J; bases not matched to a gene: 4.

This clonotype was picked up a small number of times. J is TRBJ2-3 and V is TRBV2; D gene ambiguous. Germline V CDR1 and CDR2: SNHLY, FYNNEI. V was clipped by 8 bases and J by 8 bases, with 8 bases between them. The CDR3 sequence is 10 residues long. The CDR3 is CASQGLTQYF. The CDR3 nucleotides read TGTGCCAGCCAAGGCCTTACGCAGTATTTT.

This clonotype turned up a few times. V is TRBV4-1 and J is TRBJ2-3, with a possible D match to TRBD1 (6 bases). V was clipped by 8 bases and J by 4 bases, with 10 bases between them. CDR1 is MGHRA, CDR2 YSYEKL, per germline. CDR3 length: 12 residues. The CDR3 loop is CASGRGPDTQYF. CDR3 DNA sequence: TGCGCCAGCGGCAGGGGCCCAGATACGCAGTATTTT.

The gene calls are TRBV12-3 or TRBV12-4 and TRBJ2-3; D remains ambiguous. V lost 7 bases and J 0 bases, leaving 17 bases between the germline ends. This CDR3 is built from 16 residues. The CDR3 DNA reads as TGTGCCAGCACCCTTAAGGGCGGCCCTAGCACAGATACGCAGTATTTT. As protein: CASTLKGGPSTDTQYF.

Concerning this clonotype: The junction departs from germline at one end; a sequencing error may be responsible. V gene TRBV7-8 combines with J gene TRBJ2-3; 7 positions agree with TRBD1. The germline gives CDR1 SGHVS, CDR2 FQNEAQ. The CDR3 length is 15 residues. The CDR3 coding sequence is TGTTCCAGTAGCTCCCCGGGACAGTATGTGGATACGCAGTATTTT. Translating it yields CSSSSPGQYVDTQYF.